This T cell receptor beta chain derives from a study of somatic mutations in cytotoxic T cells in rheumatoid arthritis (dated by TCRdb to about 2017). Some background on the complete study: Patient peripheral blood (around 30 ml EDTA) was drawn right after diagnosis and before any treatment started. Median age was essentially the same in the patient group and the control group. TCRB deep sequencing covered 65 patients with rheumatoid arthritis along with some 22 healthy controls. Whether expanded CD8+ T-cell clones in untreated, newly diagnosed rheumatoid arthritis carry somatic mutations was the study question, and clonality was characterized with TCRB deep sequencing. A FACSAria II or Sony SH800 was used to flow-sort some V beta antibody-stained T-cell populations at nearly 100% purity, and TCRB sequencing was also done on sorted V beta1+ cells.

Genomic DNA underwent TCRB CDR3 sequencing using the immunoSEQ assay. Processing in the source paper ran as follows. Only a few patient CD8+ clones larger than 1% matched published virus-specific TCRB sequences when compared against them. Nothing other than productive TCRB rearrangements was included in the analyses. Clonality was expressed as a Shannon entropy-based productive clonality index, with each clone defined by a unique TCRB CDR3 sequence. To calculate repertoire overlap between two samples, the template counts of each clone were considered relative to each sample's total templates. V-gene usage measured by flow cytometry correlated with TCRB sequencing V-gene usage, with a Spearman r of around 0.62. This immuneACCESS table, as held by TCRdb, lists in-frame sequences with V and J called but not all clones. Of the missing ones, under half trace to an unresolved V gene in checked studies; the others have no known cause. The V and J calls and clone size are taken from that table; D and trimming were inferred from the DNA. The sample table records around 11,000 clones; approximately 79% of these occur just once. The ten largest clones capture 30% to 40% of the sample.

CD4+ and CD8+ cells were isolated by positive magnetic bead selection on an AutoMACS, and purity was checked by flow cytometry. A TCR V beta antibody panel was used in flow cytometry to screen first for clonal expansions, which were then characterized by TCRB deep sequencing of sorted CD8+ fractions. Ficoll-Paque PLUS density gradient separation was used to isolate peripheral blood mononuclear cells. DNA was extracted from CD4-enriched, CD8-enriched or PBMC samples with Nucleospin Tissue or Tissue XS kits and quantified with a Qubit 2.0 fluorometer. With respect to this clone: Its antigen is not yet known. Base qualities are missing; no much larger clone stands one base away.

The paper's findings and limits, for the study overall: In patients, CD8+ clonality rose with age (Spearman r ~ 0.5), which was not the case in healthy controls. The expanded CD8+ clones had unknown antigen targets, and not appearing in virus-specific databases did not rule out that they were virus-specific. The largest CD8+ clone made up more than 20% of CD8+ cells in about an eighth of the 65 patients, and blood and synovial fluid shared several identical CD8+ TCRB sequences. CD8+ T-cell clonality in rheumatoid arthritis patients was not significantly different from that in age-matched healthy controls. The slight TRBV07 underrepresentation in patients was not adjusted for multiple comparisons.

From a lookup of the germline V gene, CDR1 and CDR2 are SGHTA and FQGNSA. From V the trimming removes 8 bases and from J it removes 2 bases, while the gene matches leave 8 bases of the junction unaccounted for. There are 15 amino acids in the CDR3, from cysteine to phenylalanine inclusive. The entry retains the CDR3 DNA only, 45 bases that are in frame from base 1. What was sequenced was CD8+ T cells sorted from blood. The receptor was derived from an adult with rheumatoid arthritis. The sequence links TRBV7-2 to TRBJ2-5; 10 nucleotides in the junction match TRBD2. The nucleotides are TGTGCCAGCCGGCCCAGAGCGGGGGGGCAAGAGACCCAGTACTTC. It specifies CASRPRAGGQETQYF.